The rows below give T cell receptor beta chains drawn from one sample of a study of cytomegalovirus exposure and HLA in healthy donors. Clones were read by immunoSEQ multiplex PCR, and TCRdb kept only the in-frame ones, dropping some. The table records 270,000 or so clones, 86% of them present only once. Specimen: PBMCs. The receptors here all came from a man aged 35 to 55 in good health and CMV-seropositive. The CDR3 runs from the conserved cysteine through the conserved F or W. A D gene is named only where the DNA matches it firmly. Some rows have no size entry. The others give once, few or many, or a class for an expanded clone.

CDR3aa	CDR3nt	d_gene	v_gene	j_gene	abundance
CASKPLAGLAPHEQYF	TGCGCCAGCAAACCACTAGCGGGACTTGCCCCCCACGAGCAGTACTTC	TRBD2	TRBV4-1	TRBJ2-7	once
CASSPGLGSYEQYF	TGTGCCAGCAGCCCGGGGTTGGGATCCTACGAGCAGTACTTC	.	TRBV9	TRBJ2-7	.
CASSWTVTDTQYF	TGTGCCAGCAGTTGGACTGTCACAGATACGCAGTATTTT	.	TRBV6-4	TRBJ2-3	.
CAWTGGRRTYEQYF	TGTGCCTGGACGGGCGGGAGGCGAACCTACGAGCAGTACTTC	TRBD2	TRBV30	TRBJ2-7	few
CASSIGPGSSYNEQFF	TGTGCCAGTAGTATAGGACCCGGGAGCTCCTACAATGAGCAGTTCTTC	.	TRBV19	TRBJ2-1	.
CAIRAGNTEAFF	TGTGCCATCAGAGCAGGGAACACTGAAGCTTTCTTT	.	TRBV10-3	TRBJ1-1	.
CASSYSSVIGAEAFF	TGTGCCAGCAGTTACTCCTCGGTTATAGGGGCTGAAGCTTTCTTT	.	TRBV6-5	TRBJ1-1	.
CASSYSSTSGSNEQFF	TGTGCCAGCAGTTACTCGTCCACTAGCGGGAGCAATGAGCAGTTCTTC	TRBD2	TRBV6-6	TRBJ2-1	.
CASSLGWGEQYF	TGTGCCAGCTCTCTTGGTTGGGGCGAGCAGTACTTC	.	TRBV5-4	TRBJ2-7	.
CASSSLETDMNTEAFF	TGTGCCAGTAGCTCCCTTGAGACAGACATGAACACTGAAGCTTTCTTT	.	TRBV19	TRBJ1-1	.
CAISPGLAGKTSTDTQYF	TGTGCCATCAGCCCGGGACTAGCGGGTAAAACTAGCACAGATACGCAGTATTTT	TRBD2	TRBV10-3	TRBJ2-3	few
CAWSGGTSGRVQYF	TGTGCCTGGAGTGGGGGGACTAGCGGGAGAGTACAGTACTTC	TRBD2	TRBV30	TRBJ2-7	.
CASSRLGLAGTDEQFF	TGTGCCAGCAGCCGACTTGGGCTAGCGGGGACCGATGAGCAGTTCTTC	TRBD2	TRBV7-9	TRBJ2-1	.
CAWSLGQGAFIQYF	TGTGCCTGGAGCCTGGGACAGGGGGCTTTCATTCAGTACTTC	TRBD1	TRBV30	TRBJ2-4	.
CASSSDRGNTIYF	TGTGCCAGCTCATCGGACAGGGGAAACACCATATATTTT	TRBD1	TRBV18	TRBJ1-3	few
CAWRPVSDEQFF	TGTGCCTGGAGGCCCGTTAGTGATGAGCAGTTCTTC	.	TRBV30	TRBJ2-1	.
CASSQRIATYNEQFF	TGTGCCAGCAGCCAACGTATAGCGACATACAATGAGCAGTTCTTC	.	TRBV14	TRBJ2-1	few
CAWSRGTGNTEAFF	TGTGCCTGGAGTAGAGGGACAGGGAACACTGAAGCTTTCTTT	TRBD1	TRBV30	TRBJ1-1	once
CASSAGQGGPTDTQYF	TGTGCCAGCAGCGCAGGACAGGGAGGTCCGACAGATACGCAGTATTTT	.	TRBV21-1	TRBJ2-3	.
CASSLDRNTIYF	TGTGCCAGCAGCTTGGACAGAAACACCATATATTTT	.	TRBV7-2	TRBJ1-3	.
CSVEYNIKEAFF	TGCAGCGTTGAGTACAATATCAAGGAAGCTTTCTTT	.	TRBV29-1	TRBJ1-1	.
CASSWGLEISYEQYF	TGTGCCAGTAGTTGGGGACTAGAAATATCCTACGAGCAGTACTTC	TRBD2	TRBV19	TRBJ2-7	.
CASSLVYRAHYEQYF	TGCGCCAGCAGCTTGGTTTACAGGGCGCACTACGAGCAGTACTTC	.	TRBV5-1	TRBJ2-7	.
CARRLAGVHNEQFF	TGTGCCAGGCGACTAGCGGGAGTGCACAATGAGCAGTTCTTC	TRBD2	TRBV5-8	TRBJ2-1	.
CASSSMGRREETQYF	TGTGCCAGCAGTTCTATGGGGCGCCGGGAAGAGACCCAGTACTTC	.	TRBV28	TRBJ2-5	.
CAISDLAGAGYEQYF	TGTGCCATCAGTGACCTAGCGGGAGCAGGCTACGAGCAGTACTTC	TRBD2	TRBV10-3	TRBJ2-7	.
CASSLQAGGTDTQYF	TGTGCCAGCAGCTTACAAGCGGGAGGCACAGATACGCAGTATTTT	TRBD2	TRBV7-2	TRBJ2-3	.
CASSPWGQEAFF	TGTGCCAGCAGCCCGTGGGGGCAAGAAGCTTTCTTT	.	TRBV7-2	TRBJ1-1	.
CASSFSASNQPQHF	TGTGCCAGCTCATTTTCAGCGAGCAATCAGCCCCAGCATTTT	.	TRBV18	TRBJ1-5	.
CASSPRSGDAETQYF	TGTGCCAGCTCACCACGCTCGGGGGACGCAGAGACCCAGTACTTC	.	TRBV18	TRBJ2-5	.
CASSENPGLALGYNEQFF	TGTGCCAGCAGTGAAAACCCGGGACTAGCTCTGGGCTACAATGAGCAGTTCTTC	TRBD2	TRBV2	TRBJ2-1	.
CATSRDERSPIAKNIQYF	TGTGCCACCAGCAGAGATGAGAGGAGCCCAATAGCCAAAAACATTCAGTACTTC	.	TRBV15	TRBJ2-4	.
CASTEPQGLTDTQYF	TGTGCCAGCACTGAACCCCAGGGTTTGACAGATACGCAGTATTTT	.	TRBV2	TRBJ2-3	.
CASSLVAGGNEQFF	TGTGCCAGCAGTTTAGTAGCGGGGGGCAATGAGCAGTTCTTC	TRBD2	TRBV27	TRBJ2-1	few
CASSLQGSTEAFF	TGTGCCAGCTCACTTCAGGGGAGCACTGAAGCTTTCTTT	.	TRBV18	TRBJ1-1	.
CASEAAGEIPEQYF	TGTGCCTCAGAGGCAGCGGGAGAGATCCCCGAGCAGTACTTC	TRBD2	TRBV28	TRBJ2-7	.
CASSSGGKAHEQYF	TGTGCCAGCAGTTCGGGCGGGAAGGCCCACGAGCAGTACTTC	.	TRBV27	TRBJ2-7	.
CASRLGNEKLFF	TGTGCCAGCAGGCTAGGAAATGAAAAACTGTTTTTT	.	TRBV7-9	TRBJ1-4	.
CASSPANYGYTF	TGTGCCAGCAGCCCAGCTAACTATGGCTACACCTTC	.	TRBV7-8	TRBJ1-2	.
CASSVVEGTSGRTNTGELFF	TGTGCCAGCAGCGTAGTTGAAGGGACTAGCGGGAGGACGAACACCGGGGAGCTGTTTTTT	TRBD2	TRBV9	TRBJ2-2	.
CASSRSLAGIYEQYF	TGTGCCAGCAGTCGCTCCCTAGCGGGAATCTACGAGCAGTACTTC	TRBD2	TRBV28	TRBJ2-7	.
CATSRSRTVKYEQYF	TGTGCCACCAGCAGAAGCCGGACAGTAAAGTACGAGCAGTACTTC	.	TRBV15	TRBJ2-7	.
CASSRGGAAEAFF	TGTGCCAGCAGCCGCGGGGGGGCCGCTGAAGCTTTCTTT	.	TRBV7-3	TRBJ1-1	.
CASSLLPDTGELFF	TGTGCCAGCAGCTTACTGCCAGACACCGGGGAGCTGTTTTTT	.	TRBV7-3	TRBJ2-2	.
CASSPRSGRNTGELFF	TGTGCCAGCAGCCCGAGGAGTGGAAGGAACACCGGGGAGCTGTTTTTT	.	TRBV7-6	TRBJ2-2	.
CASSQDGGHNEQFF	TGCGCCAGCAGCCAAGATGGGGGCCACAATGAGCAGTTCTTC	.	TRBV4-1	TRBJ2-1	.
CASSLAGGGHEQFF	TGTGCCAGCAGCTTGGCGGGGGGGGGACATGAGCAGTTCTTC	TRBD2	TRBV13	TRBJ2-1	.
CASPLPGQVISGANVLTF	TGTGCCAGCCCCCTCCCGGGACAGGTTATCTCTGGGGCCAACGTCCTGACTTTC	.	TRBV21-1	TRBJ2-6	once
CASFPDRGRGETQYF	TGTGCCAGCTTCCCGGATAGGGGGCGCGGAGAGACCCAGTACTTC	TRBD1	TRBV25-1	TRBJ2-5	.
CASRPLGRGGNTIYF	TGTGCCAGCAGGCCACTGGGCAGGGGTGGAAACACCATATATTTT	.	TRBV28	TRBJ1-3	.
CASSVSLIGVGVNTGELFF	TGTGCCAGCAGCGTATCTCTGATCGGAGTCGGGGTGAACACCGGGGAGCTGTTTTTT	.	TRBV9	TRBJ2-2	.
CASSYSSSYEQYF	TGTGCCAGCAGTTACTCGAGCTCCTACGAGCAGTACTTC	.	TRBV6-6	TRBJ2-7	.
CASSVGPTTGAGGHLIQETQYF	TGTGCCAGCAGCGTAGGACCGACAACCGGAGCGGGAGGCCACTTAATCCAAGAGACCCAGTACTTC	TRBD2	TRBV9	TRBJ2-5	.
CASSQGLGDNEKLFF	TGCGCCAGCAGCCAAGGTCTGGGAGATAATGAAAAACTGTTTTTT	.	TRBV4-1	TRBJ1-4	few
CAIGVTSGRADTQYF	TGTGCCATCGGAGTAACTAGCGGGAGGGCAGATACGCAGTATTTT	TRBD2	TRBV10-3	TRBJ2-3	.